This TCR beta chain was retrieved from a study of PD-L1 blockade in urothelial cancer. This clone has only a few counts. CDR1 MNHGY and CDR2 SAAAGT come from the germline V gene. The ends lost 9 bases at V and 4 bases at J; junction bases unmatched: 7. This CDR3 contains 15 residues. Synthetic TCR analog templates were spiked into all PCRs individually. With amplified housekeeping genes, the DNA of FFPE tumors was quantified. Data came from immunoSEQ multiplex PCR; TCRdb stores just in-frame clones and leaves some out. The repertoire includes roughly 700 clones, roughly 35% of them detected once, and 8.8% sits in the top ten.

This clonotype originated in a man in his fifties or sixties with urothelial cancer. The sequencing used tumor tissue, collected before atezolizumab (anti-PD-L1) treatment. The genes are TRBV6-8 and TRBJ2-5; 14 bases are a match to TRBD2. CDR3 sequence: CASGTSGRTRETQYF. The CDR3 nucleotides are TGTGCCAGTGGGACTAGCGGGAGAACAAGAGAGACCCAGTACTTC.